Each of the 4 T cell receptor beta chains below was sequenced from the same sample in a study of blood T cell repertoires in COVID-19. Measured with immunoSEQ multiplex PCR; TCRdb has only the in-frame clones, and not every one. Here the sample spans 71,000 or so clones, over 75% being singletons. Input material: peripheral blood. These receptors came from a woman under 30 with acute or convalescent COVID-19.

V is TRBV6-6 and J is TRBJ2-2; 8 nucleotides line up with TRBD1. CDR3 length: 14 amino acids. Per germline, CDR1 MNHNY and CDR2 SVGAGI (reference sequence). V gave up 6 bases and J gave up 8 bases; unmatched junction bases: 8. DNA of the CDR3: TGTGCCAGCAGCGGACAGGGTGTTATGGGGGAGCTGTTTTTT. It is translated as CASSGQGVMGELFF.

V gene TRBV2 combines with J gene TRBJ2-1, with a tentative D call TRBD2 (6 bases). The V gene's germline CDR1 is SNHLY and CDR2 FYNNEI. V lost 0 bases and J lost 10, with 16 bases in between. This CDR3 contains 15 residues. CDR3 in DNA: TGTGCCAGCAGTGAAGCGGGAGGACTATTCAACGAGCAGTTCTTC. It is translated as CASSEAGGLFNEQFF.

The genes are TRBV3-1 (or the pseudogene TRBV3-2) and TRBJ2-7; 7 bases match TRBD2. The germline V gene has CDR1 LGHDT and CDR2 YNNKEL (reference sequence). This CDR3 has 18 amino acids. J lost 3 bases, V lost 1 base, and 15 bases had no gene match. This CDR3 is CASSQAPVSGKRSYEQYF. CDR3 DNA sequence: TGTGCCAGCAGCCAAGCCCCCGTAAGCGGGAAGAGAAGCTACGAGCAGTACTTC.

The chain employs TRBV2 and TRBJ1-5; 10 bases line up with TRBD1. Germline V gene data show CDR1 as SNHLY and CDR2 as FYNNEI. The CDR3 loop spans 15 amino acids. V dropped 6 bases and J dropped 5; count of bases not matched to a gene: 7. The CDR3 DNA is TGTGCCAGCAGCCCTAGACAGGGGGCCCATCAGCCCCAGCATTTT. Its protein product is CASSPRQGAHQPQHF.